Listed below are T cell receptor beta chains from one sample, sequenced in a study of shared clonotypes between healthy human individuals. The repertoire was sequenced with immunoSEQ multiplex PCR; TCRdb's copy has only in-frame clones and lacks some. The sample includes approximately 2.5 million clones, about 92% of them seen just once. The sequencing input was naive CD4+ T cells sorted from blood. These receptors all stem from a man aged 18 to 35 in good health. CDR3s include the opening cysteine and the closing phenylalanine or tryptophan. Each record gives: V gene, J gene, D gene, clone size, CDR3 DNA, CDR3 protein. The D gene is left open where the match is weak. Not all rows give a size; the values are once, few, many and, for expanded clones, a class.

TRBV10-3	TRBJ2-2	-	-	TGTGCCATCAGTGAGTCGGAGGGCGGGGAGCTGTTTTTT	CAISESEGGELFF
TRBV5-1	TRBJ1-4	TRBD1	-	TGCGCCAGCAGCCCTGCCGGGACAGGGAATGAAAAACTGTTTTTT	CASSPAGTGNEKLFF
TRBV19	TRBJ1-4	-	-	TGTGCCAGTAGTAACCAACGTAATGAAAAACTGTTTTTT	CASSNQRNEKLFF
TRBV7-2	TRBJ1-6	-	-	TGTGCCAGCAGCTTGGCGACGGGCTCACCCCTCCACTTT	CASSLATGSPLHF
TRBV6-6	TRBJ1-1	-	-	TGTGCCAGCATGAGGGAGGGGCGAGTCATGAACACTGAAGCTTTCTTT	CASMREGRVMNTEAFF
TRBV28	TRBJ1-5	TRBD1	few	TGTGCTACGGACAGGGGGCACAATCAGCCCCAGCATTTT	CATDRGHNQPQHF
TRBV2	TRBJ2-7	-	once	TGTGCCAGCAGTGAAGCTAACCCAGGGGTCGGCGAGCAGTACTTC	CASSEANPGVGEQYF
TRBV9	TRBJ2-5	-	-	TGTGCCAGCAGCGTCGGATTGGACTGGCGCACGGCCCAGTACTTC	CASSVGLDWRTAQYF
TRBV7-2	TRBJ1-5	-	-	TGTGCCAGCAGCTCTGACGGAAGCAATCAGCCCCAGCATTTT	CASSSDGSNQPQHF
TRBV18	TRBJ1-1	-	once	TGTGCCAGCTCAATGGACGCGAACACTGAAGCTTTCTTT	CASSMDANTEAFF
TRBV19	TRBJ1-5	TRBD1	-	TGTGCCAGTAGTATGTCGACAGGGAGCGCCAAGAATCAGCCCCAGCATTTT	CASSMSTGSAKNQPQHF
TRBV5-4	TRBJ2-5	-	-	TGTGCCAGCAGCTTGGGGGGGGCATTGGAGACCCAGTACTTC	CASSLGGALETQYF
TRBV9	TRBJ2-5	TRBD2	-	TGTGCCAGCAGCGTGGGACTAGCGGGATCCCAAGAGACCCAGTACTTC	CASSVGLAGSQETQYF
TRBV12-5	TRBJ2-3	-	-	TGTGCTAGTGGTTTGGGCTTGGGGCAGGGGACAGATACGCAGTATTTT	CASGLGLGQGTDTQYF
TRBV29-1	TRBJ2-3	-	-	TGCAGCGTTAGGGGGGGAGCAGATACGCAGTATTTT	CSVRGGADTQYF
TRBV28	TRBJ2-1	-	-	TGTGCCAGCAGTTCCCGGGACTCCCCTTACAATGAGCAGTTCTTC	CASSSRDSPYNEQFF
TRBV28	TRBJ1-5	TRBD1	-	TGTGCCAGCCGAGACTCGGACAGGGGAAGCAATCAGCCCCAGCATTTT	CASRDSDRGSNQPQHF
TRBV6-5	TRBJ1-6	-	once	TGTGCCAGCAGACCCAATTCACCCCTCCACTTT	CASRPNSPLHF
TRBV5-1	TRBJ2-3	-	-	TGCGCCAGCAGCGATCCCACAGATACGCAGTATTTT	CASSDPTDTQYF
TRBV30	TRBJ1-4	TRBD1	-	TGTGCCTGGGGACAGGGTAGTGGAACTAATGAAAAACTGTTTTTT	CAWGQGSGTNEKLFF
TRBV30	TRBJ2-3	-	-	TGTGCCTGGAACCAGGGATCGAGCACAGATACGCAGTATTTT	CAWNQGSSTDTQYF
TRBV5-1	TRBJ2-3	-	-	TGCGCCAGCAGCGCTCCGGGACTCCTCACAGATACGCAGTATTTT	CASSAPGLLTDTQYF
TRBV10-3	TRBJ1-1	TRBD1	few	TGTGCCATCAGACAGGGACAGGAGATGAACACTGAAGCTTTCTTT	CAIRQGQEMNTEAFF
TRBV5-1	TRBJ2-6	TRBD2	once	TGCGCCAGCAGCAGGACTAGCGGGAGTCTGGCGGGGGCCAACGTCCTGACTTTC	CASSRTSGSLAGANVLTF
TRBV5-6	TRBJ1-3	-	-	TGTGCCAGCAGCACACCCGAGAGGGGTCAAAACACCATATATTTT	CASSTPERGQNTIYF
TRBV4-1	TRBJ2-7	TRBD1	-	TGCGCCAGCAGCCGGGAAACGGGACAGGGGTCGGTCTACGAGCAGTACTTC	CASSRETGQGSVYEQYF
TRBV4-3	TRBJ1-1	TRBD1	-	TGCGCCAGCAGCCAAGAGGGACAGGGAGGCACTGAAGCTTTCTTT	CASSQEGQGGTEAFF
TRBV9	TRBJ2-2	-	-	TGTGCCAGCAGCGTAGGCGGGGAGAACACCGGGGAGCTGTTTTTT	CASSVGGENTGELFF
TRBV7-8	TRBJ2-1	TRBD2	once	TGTGCCAGCAGCTTAGCGCGGGCGGGGGGGCTTTTCGAGCAGTTCTTC	CASSLARAGGLFEQFF
TRBV10-2	TRBJ2-2	-	-	TGCGCCAGCACGGCTTACCGCAACACCGGGGAGCTGTTTTTT	CASTAYRNTGELFF
TRBV11-2	TRBJ1-1	-	-	TGTGCCAGCAGACCAGCAGGGCCGGGGACTGAAGCTTTCTTT	CASRPAGPGTEAFF
TRBV5-1	TRBJ1-1	-	-	TGCGCCAGCAGCTTGGATACGGGCAGGAACACTGAAGCTTTCTTT	CASSLDTGRNTEAFF
TRBV28	TRBJ1-1	-	-	TGTGCCAGCACGAATTCCCGGTCCATCGGTAAAGCTTTCTTT	CASTNSRSIGKAFF
TRBV7-2	TRBJ1-1	-	-	TGTGCCAGCAGCTTAGTTCAGGACACTGAAGCTTTCTTT	CASSLVQDTEAFF
TRBV6-4	TRBJ1-4	-	once	TGTGCCAGGAGAGGGGAATCGGGAACTAATGAAAAACTGTTTTTT	CARRGESGTNEKLFF
TRBV2	TRBJ2-7	-	-	TGTGCCAGCAGTGAGGCTCCATTCGTCGGCGAGCAGTACTTC	CASSEAPFVGEQYF
TRBV5-1	TRBJ2-1	-	-	TGCGCCAGCAGCTTACAGGGCAATGAGCAGTTCTTC	CASSLQGNEQFF
TRBV21-1	TRBJ2-7	-	-	TGTGCCAGCAGCAAAGAACGGGACATCCACGAGCAGTACTTC	CASSKERDIHEQYF
TRBV14	TRBJ1-1	-	-	TGTGCCAGCAGCCAAACAGGACAGAACACTGAAGCTTTCTTT	CASSQTGQNTEAFF
TRBV4-1	TRBJ2-3	TRBD2	once	TGCGCCAGCAGCCAAGAAAGGGCTAGCGGGACCACAGATACGCAGTATTTT	CASSQERASGTTDTQYF
TRBV7-9	TRBJ2-5	-	once	TGTGCCAGCAGCTTAGGGTCGCAGAGAGAGACCCAGTACTTC	CASSLGSQRETQYF
TRBV15	TRBJ2-7	-	-	TGTGCCACCAGCCCAACCGGCTACGAGCAGTACTTC	CATSPTGYEQYF
TRBV19	TRBJ1-4	-	-	TGTGCCAGTAGTACGGGGTATGGGACCGTTAATGAAAAACTGTTTTTT	CASSTGYGTVNEKLFF
TRBV5-1	TRBJ2-7	-	-	TGCGCCAGCAGCCTAAGGACGGGTACCTACGAGCAGTACTTC	CASSLRTGTYEQYF
TRBV5-1	TRBJ2-6	-	-	TGCGCCAGCAGCTTGATTGGGACTGGGGCCAACGTCCTGACTTTC	CASSLIGTGANVLTF
TRBV10-3	TRBJ1-1	TRBD1	-	TGTGCCATCGGGGGACAGGGGATCACTGAAGCTTTCTTT	CAIGGQGITEAFF
TRBV5-4	TRBJ2-3	-	once	TGTGCCAGCAGCTTGGAAGTCAAAAGCACAGATACGCAGTATTTT	CASSLEVKSTDTQYF
TRBV5-1	TRBJ1-1	TRBD1	-	TGCGCCAGCAGCGTACTACAGGGGGGGAACACTGAAGCTTTCTTT	CASSVLQGGNTEAFF
TRBV6-5	TRBJ2-7	-	-	TGTGCCAGCAGTTATGACCTAACAGGAATTGCCTACGAGCAGTACTTC	CASSYDLTGIAYEQYF
TRBV19	TRBJ2-1	-	-	TGTGCCAGTATGGGTGGGGGACGGGCGGATCCCTACAATGAGCAGTTCTTC	CASMGGGRADPYNEQFF